This T cell receptor (beta chain) comes out of a study of blood T cell repertoires in COVID-19. Individuals in the exposed group had encountered a COVID-19 case within 2 weeks preceding study entry. The method was immunoSEQ multiplex PCR; TCRdb's version includes in-frame clones alone and lacks a portion of them. Of hundreds of thousands of clones in the sample, about 88% were seen once. The length of the CDR3 is 15 residues. V shed 2 bases, J shed 5 bases, and the junction held 5 bases outside the gene matches. Germline V gene lookup returns CDR1 ENHRY and CDR2 SYGVKD. The sequencing input was PBMCs or T cells enriched from blood (not recorded which). This chain joins TRBV10-3 and TRBJ1-5; 8 bases fit TRBD1. The clonotype was recovered from a woman between 18 and 29 years old who had been exposed to COVID-19. CDR3 nucleotides: TGTGCCATCAGTGAGGGGACAGGAGGATATCAGCCCCAGCATTTT. Amino acids: CAISEGTGGYQPQHF.